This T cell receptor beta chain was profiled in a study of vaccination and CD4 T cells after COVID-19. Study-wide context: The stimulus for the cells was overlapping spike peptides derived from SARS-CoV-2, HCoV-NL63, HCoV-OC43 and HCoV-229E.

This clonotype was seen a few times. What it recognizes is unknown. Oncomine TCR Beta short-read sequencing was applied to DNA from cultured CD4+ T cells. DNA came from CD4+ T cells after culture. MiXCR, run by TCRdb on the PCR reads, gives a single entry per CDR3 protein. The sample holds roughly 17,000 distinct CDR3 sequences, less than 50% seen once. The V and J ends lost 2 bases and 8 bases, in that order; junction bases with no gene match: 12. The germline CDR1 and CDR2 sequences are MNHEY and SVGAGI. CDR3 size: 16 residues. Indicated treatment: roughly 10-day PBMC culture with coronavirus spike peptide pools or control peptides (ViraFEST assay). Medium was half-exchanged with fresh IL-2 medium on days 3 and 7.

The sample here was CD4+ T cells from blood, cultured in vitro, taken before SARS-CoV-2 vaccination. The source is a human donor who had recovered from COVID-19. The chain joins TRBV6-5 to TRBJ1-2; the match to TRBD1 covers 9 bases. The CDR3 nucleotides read TGTGCCAGCAGTTACGCGGCCGGGACAGGGAATCACGGCTACACCTTC. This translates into CASSYAAGTGNHGYTF.